This T cell receptor (beta chain) was documented in a study of CD8 T cells in ankylosing spondylitis. Study results and limitations: In ankylosing spondylitis patients, matched synovial fluid reportedly showed significant enrichment of disease-linked clones. Certain motif variants had earlier been reported in reactive arthritis synovial fluid and blood. In ankylosing spondylitis blood, a motif of 7 to 9 highly homologous TCR beta variants appeared characteristic.

In making TCR beta libraries, quantitative 5'-RACE with molecular barcodes was used. MiXCR, run by TCRdb on the 5' RACE reads, gives a single entry per CDR3 protein. The data hold around 220,000 distinct CDR3 sequences, with roughly a tenth observed a single time. This CDR3 has 13 residues. CDR1 is SGHTA, CDR2 FQGTGA, per germline. V lost 8 bases, J lost 6 bases, and 14 bases lay in between. This clonotype came up many times. Its antigen is as yet unknown. The sequence came from a male donor with ankylosing spondylitis or in good health (not recorded which). Sequenced material: blood, either unsorted or a sorted T cell fraction (not recorded which). This rearrangement joins TRBV7-3 to TRBJ1-5; D is unclear. The CDR3 DNA follows: TGTGCCAGCTCTGGTCACCCAGGTCAGCCCCAGCATTTT. Encoded protein: CASSGHPGQPQHF.